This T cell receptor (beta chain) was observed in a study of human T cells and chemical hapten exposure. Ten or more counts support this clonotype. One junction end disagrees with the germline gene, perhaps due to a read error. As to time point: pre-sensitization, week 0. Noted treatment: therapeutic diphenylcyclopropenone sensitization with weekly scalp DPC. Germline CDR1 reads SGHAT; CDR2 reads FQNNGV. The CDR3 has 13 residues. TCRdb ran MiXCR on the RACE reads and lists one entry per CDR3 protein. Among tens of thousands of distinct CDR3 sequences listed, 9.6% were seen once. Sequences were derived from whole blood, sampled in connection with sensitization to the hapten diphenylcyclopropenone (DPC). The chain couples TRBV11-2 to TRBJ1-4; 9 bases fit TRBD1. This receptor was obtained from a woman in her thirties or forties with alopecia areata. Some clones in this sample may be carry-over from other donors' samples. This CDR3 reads CASSLDRGEKLFF. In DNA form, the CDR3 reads TGTGCCAGCAGCCTAGACAGGGGGGAAAAACTGTTTTTT.